This TCR beta chain was identified in a study of blood T cell repertoires in COVID-19. Study-wide context: Acute and convalescent COVID-19 specimens originated in the United States, Italy and Spain.

The V and J ends lost 2 bases and 10 bases respectively, with 3 bases between them. This CDR3 is built from 11 residues. Germline V gene sequence: CDR1 MNHNS, CDR2 SASEGT. In the authors' workflow: Estimates of nucleated cell counts were drawn from the amplification of reference gene primers. Data came from immunoSEQ multiplex PCR; TCRdb stores just in-frame clones and leaves some out. V, J and clone size were drawn from that table, and D and trimming were deduced from the DNA. The table shows about 96,000 clones, with about 78% occurring only once. The TCR sequence derives from a man aged 45-65 years who had recovered from COVID-19. Material for sequencing was peripheral blood. J is TRBJ1-6 and V is TRBV6-1; no definite D call. The CDR3, as DNA: TGTGCCAGCAGTGAACTATCACCCCTCCACTTT. This encodes CASSELSPLHF.